This T cell receptor (beta chain) originates from a study of blood T cells in healthy people across ages. Germline CDR1 is GTSNPN and CDR2 is SVGIG (reference sequence). The V end lost 2 bases, the J end lost 0 bases, and 8 bases lay between the germline ends. The CDR3 sequence is 15 residues long. This clonotype was observed a handful of times. A second PCR, run for 7 to 11 cycles, used a sample-barcoded 5' primer plus a J-beta primer mix. Each cDNA was tagged by a template-switch adaptor containing 12 random nucleotides. TCRdb reanalysed the 5' RACE reads using MiXCR and keeps one entry per CDR3 protein. In the table there are about 670,000 distinct CDR3 sequences, 35% to 50% of which are singletons.

This TCR came from an elderly man in good health. This chain links TRBV30 with TRBJ1-6; D gene ambiguous. Sequenced material: blood. CDR3 sequence: CAWSQWGSYNSPLHF. In nucleotides, the CDR3 is TGTGCCTGGAGTCAGTGGGGCTCCTATAATTCACCCCTCCACTTT.